These 17 T cell receptor beta chains originate from one sample sequenced in a study of shared clonotypes between healthy human individuals (dated by TCRdb to the early 2020s). The method behind the library was the immunoSEQ multiplex PCR assay. The table was pulled from immuneACCESS by TCRdb, which kept in-frame rearrangements only. Such tables lose some clones; where checked, under half of the loss comes from unresolved V genes, and the rest has no known cause. The sample table shows about 2.4 million clones, and around 90% are seen once. The ten biggest clones cover over 0.12% of the sample. What was sequenced was naive CD4+ T cells sorted from blood. What the cell subset or site label conveys for this sample: CD45RA+ positively selected. These receptors all stem from a man in his late teens or twenties in good health.

This clone has a handful of counts. The identical CDR3 is also encoded by other nucleotide sequences in the sample. The chain uses TRBV30 and TRBJ1-1, with D uncertain. V lost 0 bases, J lost 0 bases, and 8 bases lay in between. The CDR3 extends over 14 amino acids. CDR1 is GTSNPN and CDR2 is SVGIG in the germline V gene (reference sequence). In DNA, the CDR3 is TGTGCCTGGAGTGTAGGTGGGATGAACACTGAAGCTTTCTTT. Translating gives CAWSVGGMNTEAFF.

CDR3 sequence reads: CASSPRGSEQYF. The CDR3 region has the DNA TGTGCCAGCAGCCCAAGGGGTTCTGAGCAGTACTTC. The rearrangement links TRBV5-4 to TRBJ2-7, with D perhaps TRBD1 (5 bases). Germline assignment: CDR1 SGHNT and CDR2 YYREEE (reference sequence). CDR3 length: 12 residues. V lost 4 bases to trimming and J lost 7 bases, with 12 bases between them. The full variable domain, with the rest looked up from reference TRBV5-4 and TRBJ2-7, is ETGVTQSPTHLIKTRGQQVTLRCSSQSGHNTVSWYQQALGQGPQFIFQYYREEENGRGNFPPRFSGLQFPNYSSELNVNALELDDSALYLCASSPRGSEQYFGPGTRLTVT.

The chain links TRBV10-3 to TRBJ1-5; the D gene is possibly TRBD1 (5 bases). The CDR3 spans 13 residues. Between the trimmed V and J ends, which lost 6 bases and 0 bases, there was a span of 6 bases. Germline loops: CDR1 ENHRY, CDR2 SYGVKD. CDR3 in DNA: TGTGCCATCAGGGACAATAGCAATCAGCCCCAGCATTTT. As protein: CAIRDNSNQPQHF.

The rearrangement joins TRBV5-4 to TRBJ1-3; the D gene is possibly TRBD1 (5 bases). The CDR3 sequence is 14 residues long. Germline CDR1 reads SGHNT; CDR2 reads YYREEE (reference sequence). The V and J ends lost 1 base and 4 bases respectively, with 9 bases between them. The CDR3 nucleotides read TGTGCCAGCAGCTTGAGGGGATTGGGAAACACCATATATTTT. This codes for CASSLRGLGNTIYF.

Only a few counts were recorded for this clone. This CDR3 is also generated by other DNA sequences in the sample. The chain is built from TRBV20-1 and TRBJ1-5; D remains unclear. Germline loops: CDR1 DFQATT, CDR2 SNEGSKA (reference sequence). Trimming pared 3 bases from V and 0 bases from J, leaving 0 bases between. The CDR3 covers 11 residues. The CDR3 nucleotides are TGCAGTGCTAGTAGCAATCAGCCCCAGCATTTT. It specifies CSASSNQPQHF.

This chain links TRBV9 with TRBJ2-5; D might be TRBD2 (5 bases). Looked up from germline, CDR1 is SGDLS and CDR2 is YYNGEE. The CDR3 sequence is 15 residues long. Trimming took off 6 bases at V and 2 bases at J, with 17 bases between the two ends. CDR3 sequence reads: CASTQRGSGQETQYF. As DNA, the CDR3 is TGTGCCAGCACCCAGAGAGGGAGCGGACAAGAGACCCAGTACTTC.

The V gene is TRBV30, the J gene TRBJ1-2; possibly TRBD1 for D (6 bases). Trimming took off 0 bases at V and 0 bases at J, with 11 bases between the two ends. The CDR3 loop spans 15 amino acids. Germline V CDR1 and CDR2: GTSNPN, SVGIG (reference sequence). This CDR3 reads CAWSVGTGTNYGYTF. The CDR3 nucleotides are TGTGCCTGGAGTGTTGGAACAGGGACTAACTATGGCTACACCTTC.

The chain recombines TRBV2 with TRBJ2-7; 8 nucleotides agree with TRBD1. Trimming took 5 bases from V and 3 from J; bases not matched to a gene: 6. CDR3 length: 14 amino acids. CDR1 and CDR2 from the germline V gene are SNHLY and FYNNEI. CDR3 amino acids: CASSTDRANYEQYF. DNA for the CDR3: TGTGCCAGCAGTACGGACAGGGCGAACTACGAGCAGTACTTC. The full variable domain, completed using reference TRBV2 and TRBJ2-7, is EPEVTQTPSHQVTQMGQEVILRCVPISNHLYFYWYRQILGQKVEFLVSFYNNEISEKSEIFDDQFSVERPDGSNFTLKIRSTKLEDSAMYFCASSTDRANYEQYFGPGTRLTVT.

This chain links TRBV7-3 with TRBJ2-2; possible D gene TRBD1, 6 bases. This CDR3 has 13 amino acids. Germline V gives CDR1 SGHTA, CDR2 FQGTGA. V shed 5 bases and J shed 6 bases, with 10 bases lying between them. In DNA form, the CDR3 reads TGTGCCAGCAGCCGCAGGGGAGCCGGGGAGCTGTTTTTT. It yields the protein CASSRRGAGELFF.

The chain carries TRBV5-4 and TRBJ1-1, with TRBD1 identical over 7 bases. The V segment lost 4 bases and the J segment 4 bases; nucleotides outside the gene matches: 10. The CDR3 consists of 15 residues. CDR1 is SGHNT and CDR2 is YYREEE in the germline V gene (reference sequence). The CDR3 DNA reads TGTGCCAGCAGCCTGACAGGGAGTAAGGTCACTGAAGCTTTCTTT. Amino acids: CASSLTGSKVTEAFF.

The chain uses TRBV29-1 and TRBJ2-7; weak D call: TRBD2 (6 bases). The CDR3 contains 10 residues. From germline, CDR1 is SQVTM and CDR2 ANQGSEA. CDR3 region: CSGGNNEQYF. CDR3 DNA sequence: TGCAGTGGAGGGAATAACGAGCAGTACTTC.

V and J are TRBV7-2 and TRBJ2-1; tentatively, D is TRBD2 (6 bases). The V end lost 1 base, the J end lost 6 bases, and 13 bases lay between the germline ends. This CDR3 spans 15 amino acids. Looked up from germline, CDR1 is SGHTA and CDR2 is FQGNSA. For the CDR3, the DNA is TGTGCCAGCAGCTTAGGAGTGACTAGTCCCAATGAGCAGTTCTTC. It is translated as CASSLGVTSPNEQFF.

The chain has TRBV2 and TRBJ1-5; 10 bases map to TRBD1. The germline gives CDR1 SNHLY, CDR2 FYNNEI. V gave up 4 bases and J gave up 9 bases; unmatched junction bases: 9. The CDR3 is 15 amino acids. The CDR3 protein is CASSGRDRGFSPQHF. In nucleotides, the CDR3 is TGTGCCAGCAGTGGCCGGGACAGGGGATTTTCGCCCCAGCATTTT. The whole variable domain, remainder taken from reference TRBV2 and TRBJ1-5, is EPEVTQTPSHQVTQMGQEVILRCVPISNHLYFYWYRQILGQKVEFLVSFYNNEISEKSEIFDDQFSVERPDGSNFTLKIRSTKLEDSAMYFCASSGRDRGFSPQHFGDGTRLSIL.

V usage is TRBV7-2 and J usage is TRBJ2-4; 7 positions agree with TRBD2. The CDR3 has 15 residues. Germline V gene lookup returns CDR1 SGHTA and CDR2 FQGNSA. With 2 bases clipped from V and 8 bases from J, the junction kept 9 bases outside the gene matches. CDR3 bases: TGTGCCAGCAGCTTATTTGCGGGAGTAATAGACATTCAGTACTTC. Translating it yields CASSLFAGVIDIQYF.

V is TRBV5-1 and J is TRBJ1-2; maybe TRBD1 (6 bases). Trimming pared 0 bases from V and 0 bases from J, leaving 21 bases between. Germline values: CDR1 SGHRS, CDR2 YFSETQ. The CDR3 runs to 19 residues. CDR3 DNA sequence: TGCGCCAGCAGCTTGGGCCCCGGGGGAGGGGACACCTCTAACTATGGCTACACCTTC. It translates to CASSLGPGGGDTSNYGYTF.

The chain recombines TRBV2 with TRBJ1-2; 8 bases align to TRBD1. The V gene end was trimmed by 5 bases and the J gene end by 9 bases; junction bases not matched to a gene: 8. CDR3 length: 13 residues. From germline, CDR1 is SNHLY and CDR2 FYNNEI. The CDR3 region has the DNA TGTGCCAGCAGTTCCGGGACAGGAGCAAGCTACACCTTC. This encodes CASSSGTGASYTF.

Turning to this clone: Distinct nucleotide sequences in the sample also encode this CDR3. The chain couples TRBV5-1 to TRBJ2-3; 10 positions agree with TRBD2. The germline V gene has CDR1 SGHRS and CDR2 YFSETQ. This CDR3 spans 15 amino acids. V was clipped by 1 base and J by 2 bases; unmatched bases: 1. The CDR3: CASSLTSGTTDTQYF. The CDR3 bases are TGCGCCAGCAGCTTGACTAGCGGGACCACAGATACGCAGTATTTT.